The present T cell receptor beta chain was sequenced within a study of blood T cell repertoires in COVID-19. Assay used: immunoSEQ multiplex PCR; TCRdb lists only in-frame clones, some missing. Of a few hundred thousand clones listed, around 87% were seen once; the top ten hold about 1%. V was pared by 0 bases and J by 3 bases, with 3 bases between. This CDR3 region has 13 residues. The germline CDR1 and CDR2 sequences are LGHDT and YNNKEL (reference sequence). This TCR was recovered from a man aged 18 to 29 who had recovered from COVID-19. The J gene is TRBJ1-3, the V gene TRBV3-1 (or the pseudogene TRBV3-2); D uncertain. The material sequenced was PBMCs or T cells enriched from blood (not recorded which). The DNA for the CDR3 is TGTGCCAGCAGCCAAGATCATGGAAACACCATATATTTT. Its translation: CASSQDHGNTIYF.